Listed here are 27 T cell receptor beta chains from one sample, sequenced in a study of tumor-infiltrating lymphocytes in oesophageal squamous cell carcinoma. TCRdb reprocessed the PCR reads with MiXCR, giving one entry per CDR3 protein. The table shows tens of thousands of distinct CDR3 sequences, with around 39% occurring only once. Sequencing used esophageal tumor tissue. The receptor set was obtained from a male donor with esophageal squamous cell carcinoma.

The chain couples TRBV5-1 to TRBJ2-2, with D tentatively TRBD2 (5 bases). Germline V gene data show CDR1 as SGHRS and CDR2 as YFSETQ. Trimming took 0 bases from V and 7 from J, leaving 16 bases between them. This CDR3 spans 16 amino acids. CDR3: CASSLVLVASFGELFF. The CDR3 DNA follows: TGCGCCAGCAGCTTGGTACTAGTCGCTTCCTTCGGGGAGCTGTTTTTT.

This clonotype was seen repeatedly, ten times or more. The rearrangement links TRBV28 to TRBJ1-4; D gene uncertain. From germline, CDR1 is MDHEN and CDR2 SYDVKM. Trimming removed 7 bases at V and 8 bases at J, with 14 bases between. CDR3 size: 13 residues. DNA for the CDR3: TGTGCCAGCAAGGGCCTCTTTAGGGAAAAACTGTTTTTT. Amino acids: CASKGLFREKLFF.

This clonotype was observed at least ten times. The chain couples TRBV6-1 to TRBJ2-1, with a tentative D call TRBD2 (5 bases). This CDR3 has 11 amino acids. V lost 6 bases and J 9 bases, leaving 9 bases between the germline ends. In germline, CDR1 is MNHNS, CDR2 SASEGT. Here the CDR3 reads CASRSSIEQFF. The CDR3 DNA reads TGTGCCAGCAGGTCTAGCATTGAGCAGTTCTTC.

The V gene is TRBV20-1, the J gene TRBJ2-1; weak D call: TRBD2 (6 bases). The V gene lost 3 bases and the J gene lost 8 bases, with 11 bases spanning the gap. This CDR3 contains 12 residues. Looked up from germline, CDR1 is DFQATT and CDR2 is SNEGSKA (reference sequence). Here the CDR3 DNA reads TGCAGTGCTAGTCGGGAGTGGGATGAGCAGTTCTTC. Its protein product is CSASREWDEQFF.

This clonotype was counted many times. Given a much more abundant clone one base away, this may be a read error. The chain couples TRBV7-6 to TRBJ2-7; D call uncertain. V lost 0 bases, J lost 7 bases, and 7 bases lay in between. Germline V gives CDR1 SGHVS, CDR2 FNYEAQ. This CDR3 contains 12 residues. The DNA for the CDR3 is TGTGCCAGCAGCTTAGCGGGTAGTGAGCAGTACTTC. Translating it yields CASSLAGSEQYF.

The table lists this clonotype with many counts. The chain recombines TRBV2 with TRBJ2-5; D is tentatively TRBD1 or TRBD2 (5 bases each). The CDR3 is 13 amino acids. Germline CDR1 reads SNHLY; CDR2 reads FYNNEI. Trimming removed 2 bases at V and 3 bases at J, with 7 bases between. As DNA, the CDR3 is TGTGCCAGCAGTGAATTGGGGGAAGAGACCCAGTACTTC. This encodes CASSELGEETQYF.

J is TRBJ2-3 and V is TRBV28; 13 bases fit TRBD2. The CDR3 totals 17 residues. V trimming: 5 bases; J trimming: 3 bases; junction bases outside the gene matches: 8. Germline-derived CDR1 and CDR2 are MDHEN and SYDVKM. CDR3 DNA sequence: TGTGCCAGCAGTCCGCAGGGACTAGCGGGACGGACAGATACGCAGTATTTT. Its translation: CASSPQGLAGRTDTQYF.

Concerning this clonotype: The DNA is omitted, as the CDR3 cannot be located on it reliably, and the CDR3 follows TCRdb's listing. The CDR3 here is CASSPPFEHLRF. This chain connects TRBV28 to TRBJ2-6; TRBD1, the D gene given by the table, was not confirmed from the DNA. From its first to its last residue, the CDR3 has 12 amino acids. Germline CDR1 reads MDHEN; CDR2 reads SYDVKM.

This clonotype was recorded at least ten times. The J gene is TRBJ2-7, the V gene TRBV6-1, with 9 bases that match TRBD1. Germline trimming cut 7 bases from V and 4 bases from J; bases unmatched to any gene: 11. The CDR3 has 15 amino acids. CDR1 is MNHNS, CDR2 SASEGT, per germline. CDR3 loop: CASTPSGTGRYEQYF. The DNA for the CDR3 is TGTGCCAGCACCCCGTCCGGGACAGGGAGATACGAGCAGTACTTC.

This clonotype was seen at least ten times. The conserved phenylalanine or tryptophan normally closing the CDR3 is absent here, so this likely arose from a read error. The DNA is omitted, as the CDR3 cannot be located on it reliably, and the CDR3 follows TCRdb's listing. This chain uses TRBV28 with TRBJ2-6; no DNA check was done on the table's D call, TRBD1. The CDR3 is made up of 8 amino acids, end residues included. Germline V gene data show CDR1 as MDHEN and CDR2 as SYDVKM. CDR3: CASSLSGT.

This clonotype was recorded a few times. This chain connects TRBV7-9 to TRBJ2-4; D is unclear. V was pared by 5 bases and J by 7 bases, with 12 bases between. CDR3 length: 13 amino acids. The germline gives CDR1 SEHNR, CDR2 FQNEAQ (reference sequence). The CDR3 region is CASSPPGWNIQYF. CDR3 DNA sequence: TGTGCCAGCAGCCCCCCTGGGTGGAACATTCAGTACTTC. The whole variable domain, filled in from reference TRBV7-9 and TRBJ2-4, reads DTGVSQNPRHKITKRGQNVTFRCDPISEHNRLYWYRQTLGQGPEFLTYFQNEAQLEKSRLLSDRFSAERPKGSFSTLEIQRTEQGDSAMYLCASSPPGWNIQYFGAGTRLSVL.

The table lists this clonotype with many counts. The genes are TRBV28 and TRBJ1-1; 7 positions match TRBD1. V was clipped by 6 bases and J by 2 bases; unmatched bases: 3. Germline V gene data show CDR1 as MDHEN and CDR2 as SYDVKM. The CDR3 is 13 amino acids. The CDR3 protein is CASRGTVNTEAFF. The CDR3 nucleotides read TGTGCCAGCAGGGGGACAGTAAACACTGAAGCTTTCTTT.

By share, this clonotype ranks as medium-sized. The J gene is TRBJ1-4, the V gene TRBV10-3; 7 nucleotides agree with TRBD1. The ends lost 3 bases at V and 8 bases at J; junction bases unmatched: 12. Germline loops: CDR1 ENHRY, CDR2 SYGVKD. This CDR3 is 16 amino acids long. CDR3 in DNA: TGTGCCATCAGTGACAGGGGGGTAGGTTACGAGGAAAAACTGTTTTTT. This encodes CAISDRGVGYEEKLFF.

This rearrangement joins TRBV7-6 to TRBJ1-2, with D hard to call. The V end was cut by 0 bases, the J end by 4 bases, with 3 bases between. This CDR3 has 12 residues. Germline assignment: CDR1 SGHVS and CDR2 FNYEAQ. CDR3 in amino acids: CASSLAGYGYTF. The CDR3 nucleotides are TGTGCCAGCAGCTTAGCCGGCTATGGCTACACCTTC.

This clonotype showed up just once. The rearrangement links TRBV24-1 to TRBJ2-3; D gene uncertain. Germline lookup yields CDR1 KGHDR and CDR2 SFDVKD. This CDR3 contains 16 residues. V was pared by 6 bases and J by 0 bases, with 15 bases between. The DNA for the CDR3 is TGTGCCACCAGTAAGTCCCTGATAACGAGCACAGATACGCAGTATTTT. The encoded protein is CATSKSLITSTDTQYF.

There are a few counts of this clonotype. V gene TRBV4-2 combines with J gene TRBJ2-7; 8 bases match TRBD1. Per the germline V gene, CDR1 is LGHNA and CDR2 is YNFKEQ. The CDR3 extends over 15 amino acids. V lost 4 bases to trimming and J lost 2 bases; unmatched junction nucleotides: 7. The CDR3 DNA reads as TGTGCCAGCAGCCCCGGACTGGGACAGGCCTACGAGCAGTACTTC. Translation gives CASSPGLGQAYEQYF.

This clonotype was counted many times. The chain joins TRBV6-4 to TRBJ2-1; TRBD1 is a possible D gene (6 bases). The CDR3 length is 15 residues. With 3 bases removed from V and 3 bases from J, the gap between germline ends came to 12 bases. Germline CDR1 and CDR2: MRHNA and SNTAGT. The CDR3 here is CASSDRAGDYNEQFF. CDR3 DNA sequence: TGTGCCAGCAGTGATCGGGCAGGGGACTACAATGAGCAGTTCTTC.

Turning to this clonotype: No conserved phenylalanine or tryptophan ends this CDR3, so it is likely a read error. The V gene is TRBV6-8, the J gene TRBJ1-1; no reliable D call. The end of the DNA fits TRBJ1-6 better, so the J call may be wrong. Germline CDR1 reads MNHGY; CDR2 reads SAAAGT. The CDR3 has 12 residues. CDR3 amino acids: CASHYDSTPLHS. CDR3 in DNA: TGTGCCAGCCATTATGATTCGACACCCCTCCACTCT.

The J gene is TRBJ2-5, the V gene TRBV6-1, with 7 bases matching TRBD2. Germline trimming cut 6 bases from V and 0 bases from J; bases unmatched to any gene: 10. In germline, CDR1 is MNHNS, CDR2 SASEGT. The CDR3 is 16 amino acids. The CDR3, as DNA: TGTGCCAGCAGAGATAGGGACTACCGGTACCAAGAGACCCAGTACTTC. Translation gives CASRDRDYRYQETQYF.

This clonotype was observed many times. This may stem from a read error, because a much larger clone lies one nucleotide away. The chain has TRBV6-1 and TRBJ2-1; 8 bases fit TRBD2. Near its end, the DNA agrees better with TRBJ2-7, so the J call may be wrong. The germline V gene has CDR1 MNHNS and CDR2 SASEGT. CDR3 length: 15 residues. The CDR3 DNA is TGTGCCAGCAACCGGGGGGGGAGCTCCTACAATGAGCAGTACTTC. This encodes CASNRGGSSYNEQYF.

By share of the sample, this clonotype is medium-sized. The V gene is TRBV7-2, the J gene TRBJ2-5, with 12 bases matching TRBD2. V lost 7 bases, J lost 4 bases, and 1 base stayed unmatched. Germline assignment: CDR1 SGHTA and CDR2 FQGNSA. This CDR3 has 13 amino acids. Written as DNA, the CDR3 is TGTGCCAGCACTAGCGGGAGGGGAGAGACCCAGTACTTC. Encoded protein: CASTSGRGETQYF.

This clonotype was observed once. The chain has TRBV7-3 and TRBJ2-7; 7 bases match TRBD2. The DNA end favors TRBJ2-5, so the J call may be wrong. The CDR3 covers 14 residues. In germline, CDR1 is SGHTA, CDR2 FQGTGA. Here the CDR3 reads CASSPLGGRETQYF. CDR3 coding DNA: TGTGCCAGCAGCCCCTTGGGAGGGCGAGAGACCCAGTACTTC.

This clonotype has a count of ten or more. The rearrangement links TRBV7-2 to TRBJ2-1; 15 bases align to TRBD2. The CDR3 is 16 amino acids. Trimming took 3 bases from V and 7 from J; bases not matched to a gene: 4. Germline V CDR1 and CDR2: SGHTA, FQGNSA. The CDR3 region has the DNA TGTGCCAGCAGCTTGTCCGGGACTAGCGGGAGGAATGAGCAGTTCTTC. This encodes CASSLSGTSGRNEQFF.

The rearrangement joins TRBV15 to TRBJ2-1, with D perhaps TRBD2 (5 bases). The DNA end is more similar to TRBJ2-7, so the J call may be wrong. The CDR3 covers 13 residues. The germline V gene encodes CDR1 LNHNV and CDR2 YYDKDF (reference sequence). In DNA form, the CDR3 reads TGTGCCACGAGCGGCGCCAGGCAGAATGAGCAGTACTTC. Amino acid sequence: CATSGARQNEQYF.

The genes are TRBV3-1 and TRBJ2-1; weak D call: TRBD1 (5 bases). The assigned J gene may be wrong: the sequence end matches TRBJ2-5 better. CDR3 length: 17 residues. CDR1 and CDR2 (germline): LGHDT, YNNKEL (reference sequence). The CDR3 loop reads CASSQGSTFTGRLTQYF. CDR3 DNA sequence: TGTGCCAGCAGCCAAGGCAGCACTTTTACAGGTCGGCTGACCCAGTACTTC.

This clonotype rates as hyperexpanded. This chain connects TRBV7-3 to TRBJ1-1, with TRBD1 identical over 8 bases. This CDR3 is built from 13 residues. Trimming took 5 bases from V and 4 from J; bases not matched to a gene: 3. Germline loops: CDR1 SGHTA, CDR2 FQGTGA. CDR3 sequence reads: CASSPTGGTEAFF. CDR3 coding DNA: TGTGCCAGCAGCCCTACAGGGGGCACTGAAGCTTTCTTT.

The rearrangement joins TRBV24-1 to TRBJ2-5, with 11 positions matching TRBD2. From germline, CDR1 is KGHDR and CDR2 SFDVKD. V gave up 6 bases and J gave up 5 bases; unmatched junction bases: 7. The CDR3 length is 15 residues. The CDR3 sequence: CATSLGLAGGETQYF. For the CDR3, the DNA is TGTGCCACCAGTCTAGGACTAGCGGGTGGGGAGACCCAGTACTTC.